The subject of this entry is one T cell receptor beta chain. V dropped 7 bases and J dropped 9 bases, with 20 bases sitting between them. Germline V lookup: CDR1 MNHEY, CDR2 SVGEGT. The CDR3 totals 14 residues. The TCRbeta library incorporated unique molecular identifiers. Each CDR3 protein gets one entry after TCRdb re-called the PCR reads with MiXCR. The sample carries more than 500,000 distinct CDR3 sequences, over 10% recorded once. The sample belongs to a study of T-cell reconstitution after alpha-beta-depleted transplantation in children. Specimen: PBMCs, mostly from graft donor cells, collected 180 days after TCRalphabeta/CD19-depleted stem cell transplant. The TCR originated in a female patient between 2 and 15 years old who had a stem cell transplant for aplastic anemia, so the T cells may come from the graft donor. This chain uses TRBV6-2 or TRBV6-3 with TRBJ2-3; D perhaps matches TRBD1 (5 bases). The CDR3 DNA follows: TGTGCCAGCACCCAGGCTATCAGACAGATAACGCAGTATTTT. Translating gives CASTQAIRQITQYF.